There are a few counts of the clone carrying this T cell receptor beta chain. Its antigen is still unknown. The sample belongs to a study of CD8 T cells in ankylosing spondylitis. The study, taken as a whole, reports: Certain motif variants had earlier appeared in reactive arthritis synovial fluid and blood. It was reported that disease-linked clones were significantly enriched in matched ankylosing spondylitis synovial fluid. The authors found the disease-linked clones to be CD8+ and relatively rare in peripheral blood. Roughly eight highly homologous variants formed a TCR beta motif that appeared characteristic of ankylosing spondylitis blood.

Preparation of TCR beta libraries was done by quantitative 5'-RACE with molecular barcodes. TCRdb re-analysed the 5' RACE reads in MiXCR, keeping a single row per CDR3 protein. Of about 220,000 distinct CDR3 sequences listed, about 7% are singletons. This CDR3 region has 13 residues. Trimming shortened V by 8 bases and J by 7 bases, and 12 bases separated the two germline ends. This TCR was recovered from a male donor with ankylosing spondylitis. Sample: blood, either unsorted or a sorted T cell fraction (not recorded which). V gene TRBV23-1 combines with J gene TRBJ1-6; a possible D gene is TRBD1 (5 bases). TRBV23-1 is an ORF, and what it does is uncertain. CDR3 region: CASEGNLNSPLHF. The CDR3 DNA is TGCGCCAGCGAGGGGAATCTGAATTCACCCCTCCACTTT.